This passage covers 18 T cell receptor beta chains from one sample sequenced in a study of immune evolution from preneoplasia to lung adenocarcinoma. Repertoires were generated with immunoSEQ multiplex PCR, while TCRdb's copy carries only in-frame clones and drops some. This sample has about 7,300 clones, with about two thirds found just once. What was sequenced was FFPE lung adenocarcinoma in situ tissue. Every receptor here comes from a donor of 70 years or more with lung adenocarcinoma. Some clones in this sample may be carry-over from other donors' samples.

In regard to this clone: The identical CDR3 is also encoded by other nucleotide sequences in the sample. The rearrangement joins TRBV6-6 to TRBJ1-5; D unclear. V was pared by 9 bases and J by 4 bases, with 13 bases between. The CDR3 totals 13 residues. Germline-derived CDR1 and CDR2 are MNHNY and SVGAGI (reference sequence). CDR3 sequence (DNA): TGTGCCAGTAGTACGGGCCAAAATCAGCCCCAGCATTTT. It encodes CASSTGQNQPQHF.

This clone was counted a few times. The chain combines TRBV6-6 with TRBJ1-1; D call uncertain. V lost 4 bases, J lost 6 bases, and 12 bases lay in between. The CDR3 runs 13 residues. Germline V lookup: CDR1 MNHNY, CDR2 SVGAGI (reference sequence). The CDR3, as DNA: TGTGCCAGCAGTTCCGGGCCGCGGGCTGAAGCTTTCTTT. Translating gives CASSSGPRAEAFF.

This chain connects TRBV5-4 to TRBJ2-1, with 14 positions matching TRBD2. Losses at the gene ends were 0 bases for V and 10 bases for J; bases not matched to a gene: 6. CDR1 SGHNT and CDR2 YYREEE come from the germline V gene (reference sequence). This CDR3 has 16 amino acids. CDR3 in amino acids: CASSLARLAGGQEQFF. The CDR3 DNA is TGTGCCAGCAGCTTGGCCCGACTAGCGGGGGGGCAGGAGCAGTTCTTC. Together with reference TRBV5-4 and TRBJ2-1, the CDR3 gives the full variable domain: ETGVTQSPTHLIKTRGQQVTLRCSSQSGHNTVSWYQQALGQGPQFIFQYYREEENGRGNFPPRFSGLQFPNYSSELNVNALELDDSALYLCASSLARLAGGQEQFFGPGTRLTVL.

The chain combines TRBV14 with TRBJ2-1; possibly TRBD1 for D (6 bases). V lost 4 bases and J 8 bases, leaving 12 bases between the germline ends. Germline CDR1 is SGHDN and CDR2 is FVKESK. The CDR3 runs to 13 residues. In nucleotides, the CDR3 is TGTGCCAGCAGCCGGGGACATTGGGATGAGCAGTTCTTC. Amino acids: CASSRGHWDEQFF.

The chain uses TRBV7-2 and TRBJ2-7; TRBD1 aligns across 9 bases. This CDR3 contains 15 residues. CDR1 is SGHTA and CDR2 is FQGNSA in the germline V gene. V lost 5 bases and J lost 0; bases outside the gene matches: 5. DNA for the CDR3: TGTGCCAGCAGCCGGGACAGGGCTATCTCCTACGAGCAGTACTTC. Translating gives CASSRDRAISYEQYF. The full variable domain, rest sourced from reference TRBV7-2 and TRBJ2-7, is GAGVSQSPSNKVTEKGKDVELRCDPISGHTALYWYRQSLGQGLEFLIYFQGNSAPDKSGLPSDRFSAERTGGSVSTLTIQRTQQEDSAVYLCASSRDRAISYEQYFGPGTRLTVT.

The chain links TRBV28 to TRBJ2-7; TRBD2 matches 8 bases. After removal of 6 bases from V and 3 bases from J, the junction contained 7 bases not matched to a gene. Germline lookup yields CDR1 MDHEN and CDR2 SYDVKM. This CDR3 has 14 amino acids. In nucleotides, the CDR3 is TGTGCCAGCAGCCTTCTAGCGGGTAACTACGAGCAGTACTTC. It translates to CASSLLAGNYEQYF.

The chain recombines TRBV7-8 with TRBJ1-2, with 7 bases lining up with TRBD1. The CDR3 runs to 13 residues. Germline CDR1 reads SGHVS; CDR2 reads FQNEAQ. V lost 0 bases, J lost 8 bases, and 3 bases stayed unmatched. CDR3 sequence reads: CASSLARGRGYTF. In nucleotides, the CDR3 is TGTGCCAGCAGCTTAGCGAGGGGGCGCGGCTACACCTTC.

This clone is termed medium-sized. The chain combines TRBV6-5 with TRBJ1-5; possible D gene TRBD1, 6 bases. CDR1 and CDR2 from the germline V gene are MNHEY and SVGAGI. This CDR3 region has 15 residues. Deletions cut 2 bases from V and 2 bases from J, with 10 bases between. The DNA of the CDR3 is TGTGCCAGCAGTTACGCTGGGGGCGGCAATCAGCCCCAGCATTTT. It translates to CASSYAGGGNQPQHF.

The chain uses TRBV23-1 and TRBJ1-5; possible D gene TRBD1, 6 bases. TRBV23-1 is an open reading frame, and its role is uncertain. Trimming took off 0 bases at V and 2 bases at J, with 11 bases between the two ends. The CDR3 runs to 16 residues. The CDR3 DNA reads as TGCGCCAGCAGTCAATCAGTAAGGGGGGGCAATCAGCCCCAGCATTTT. Amino acid sequence: CASSQSVRGGNQPQHF.

V and J are TRBV10-3 and TRBJ1-5; 7 bases fit TRBD1. Germline lookup yields CDR1 ENHRY and CDR2 SYGVKD. This CDR3 comprises 16 residues. V shed 0 bases and J 11 bases; nucleotides not matched to a gene: 13. CDR3 sequence: CAISESGRQGLLAQHF. The CDR3, as DNA: TGTGCCATCAGTGAGTCTGGGAGACAGGGCTTGTTGGCCCAGCATTTT.

J is TRBJ1-3 and V is TRBV6-5; 10 bases match TRBD1. Germline V gene data show CDR1 as MNHEY and CDR2 as SVGAGI. This CDR3 has 14 amino acids. The J segment lost 4 bases and the V segment lost 8 bases, leaving 5 bases of the junction unmatched. The CDR3 region has the DNA TGTGCCAGCTATAGACAGGGGGCGGGAAACACCATATATTTT. Translating gives CASYRQGAGNTIYF.

The rearrangement uses TRBV30 and TRBJ1-1; 7 nucleotides match TRBD1. The CDR3 consists of 14 residues. V was clipped by 8 bases and J by 3 bases; unmatched bases: 12. The germline V gene has CDR1 GTSNPN and CDR2 SVGIG (reference sequence). Here the CDR3 DNA reads TGTGCCCACGTCCATAGACAGGGTGACACTGAAGCTTTCTTT. It specifies CAHVHRQGDTEAFF.

The chain carries TRBV7-8 and TRBJ1-4; the D is unclear. Germline V lookup: CDR1 SGHVS, CDR2 FQNEAQ. This CDR3 is 12 amino acids long. V was trimmed by 1 base and J by 8 bases, leaving 5 bases between them. The CDR3 protein is CASSLGEEKLFF. CDR3 DNA: TGTGCCAGCAGCTTAGGAGAGGAAAAACTGTTTTTT.

The CDR3 DNA is TGTGCCAGCTCACCAGACCAAAAAGGGGCCGGGGAGCTGTTTTTT. The encoded protein is CASSPDQKGAGELFF. The chain combines TRBV18 with TRBJ2-2, with a weak D call TRBD1 (5 bases). The V gene lost 2 bases and the J gene lost 6 bases, with 13 bases spanning the gap. The CDR3 has 15 residues. CDR1 and CDR2 (germline): KGHSH, LQKENI.

The chain couples TRBV19 to TRBJ1-1; D perhaps matches TRBD1 (6 bases). Germline V gene sequence: CDR1 LNHDA, CDR2 SQIVND (reference sequence). Trimming left V 5 bases short and J 6 bases short, with 13 bases between. The CDR3 spans 13 residues. CDR3 region: CASSSQGGAEAFF. CDR3 nucleotides: TGTGCCAGTAGTTCACAGGGTGGGGCTGAAGCTTTCTTT.

This chain uses TRBV11-2 with TRBJ2-5; maybe TRBD1 (5 bases). Trimming took off 1 base at V and 5 bases at J, with 11 bases between the two ends. The CDR3 spans 14 residues. CDR1 is SGHAT and CDR2 is FQNNGV in the germline V gene. The CDR3 loop reads CASSLGGGYETQYF. CDR3 in DNA: TGTGCCAGCAGCTTAGGGGGCGGTTATGAGACCCAGTACTTC. The variable domain in full, with the rest retrieved from reference TRBV11-2 and TRBJ2-5, is EAGVAQSPRYKIIEKRQSVAFWCNPISGHATLYWYQQILGQGPKLLIQFQNNGVVDDSQLPKDRFSAERLKGVDSTLKIQPAKLEDSAVYLCASSLGGGYETQYFGPGTRLLVL.

J is TRBJ1-2 and V is TRBV27; perhaps TRBD1 as D (6 bases). The CDR3 has 13 amino acids. With 2 bases removed from V and 8 bases from J, the gap between germline ends came to 12 bases. Germline lookup yields CDR1 MNHEY and CDR2 SMNVEV (reference sequence). In DNA form, the CDR3 reads TGTGCCAGCAGTTTAAGGGGGGCTGAGGGCTACACCTTC. Encoded protein: CASSLRGAEGYTF.

V gene TRBV2 combines with J gene TRBJ2-5; 11 nucleotides align to TRBD2. The germline gives CDR1 SNHLY, CDR2 FYNNEI. The CDR3 covers 15 residues. Trimming removed 6 bases from V and 1 base from J; junction bases left unmatched: 4. CDR3 loop: CASRSGLAAQETQYF. As DNA, the CDR3 is TGTGCCAGCAGATCGGGACTAGCGGCCCAAGAGACCCAGTACTTC.